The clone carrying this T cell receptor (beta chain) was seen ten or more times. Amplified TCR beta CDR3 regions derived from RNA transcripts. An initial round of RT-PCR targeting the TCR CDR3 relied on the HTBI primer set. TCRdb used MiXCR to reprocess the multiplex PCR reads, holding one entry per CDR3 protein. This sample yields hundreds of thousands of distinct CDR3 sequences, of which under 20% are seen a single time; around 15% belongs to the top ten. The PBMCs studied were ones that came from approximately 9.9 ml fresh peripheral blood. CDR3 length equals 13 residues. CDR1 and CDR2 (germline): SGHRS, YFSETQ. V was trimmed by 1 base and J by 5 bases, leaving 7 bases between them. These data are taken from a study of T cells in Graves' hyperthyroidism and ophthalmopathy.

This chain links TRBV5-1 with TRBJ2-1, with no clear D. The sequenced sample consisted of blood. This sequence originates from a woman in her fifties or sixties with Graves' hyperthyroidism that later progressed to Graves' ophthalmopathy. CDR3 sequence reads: CASSLPSNNEQFF. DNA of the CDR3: TGCGCCAGCAGCTTGCCTTCAAACAATGAGCAGTTCTTC.